The T cell receptor (beta chain) described here comes from a study of T cell responses to AZD1222 COVID-19 vaccine. The CDR3 loop spans 16 amino acids. In germline, CDR1 is SEHNR, CDR2 FQNEAQ (reference sequence). V shed 5 bases and J shed 8 bases, with 24 bases lying between them. Data came from immunoSEQ multiplex PCR; TCRdb stores just in-frame clones and leaves some out. The sample contains over 75,000 clones, roughly nine tenths of which appear only once. The chain recombines TRBV7-9 with TRBJ2-5; either TRBD1 or TRBD2 may supply D (5 bases each). This specimen consisted of peripheral blood, obtained 28 days after the second AZD1222 dose. The clonotype was recovered from an adult who received the AZD1222 COVID-19 vaccine. DNA of the CDR3: TGTGCCAGCAGCCCCCCGGGGACGCGGGCCATAGAAACCCAGTACTTC. Amino acid sequence: CASSPPGTRAIETQYF.